The source of this T cell receptor beta chain is a study of tissue T cells after allogeneic stem cell transplantation. Broader study findings: Motif-based clustering found tissue-specific repertoire signatures shared across patients, though few clones were shared.

On this clone itself: Its specificity is unknown. Gene names are the mouse ones. The CDR3 end falls 1 residue outside the read, so it is completed with the germline J gene.

TCRdb's copy holds only in-frame clones and misses some; the assay was immunoSEQ multiplex PCR. The data contain some 7,600 clones, 40% to 60% of them singletons. Time point defined: mouse harvest day 7 after allogeneic transplant. The graft held 10^6 splenic CD5+ T cells and 10^7 T-cell-depleted bone marrow cells. CDR1 is SGHSA and CDR2 is FRNQAP in the germline V gene. The CDR3 contains 12 residues. The ends were cut back, 8 bases at V and 0 bases at J, with 7 bases in the middle. The receptor's source is a female BALB/c mouse given C57BL/6 T cells with graft-versus-host disease after an allogeneic hematopoietic cell transplant. The source material was lymph node tissue. The chain combines TRBV16 with TRBJ1-1, with a weak D call TRBD1 (6 bases). CDR3 DNA, as far as it was read: TGTGCAAGCGGGACAACAAACACAGAAGTCTTC. As protein: CASGTTNTEVF. The complete CDR3 sequence is CASGTTNTEVFF.